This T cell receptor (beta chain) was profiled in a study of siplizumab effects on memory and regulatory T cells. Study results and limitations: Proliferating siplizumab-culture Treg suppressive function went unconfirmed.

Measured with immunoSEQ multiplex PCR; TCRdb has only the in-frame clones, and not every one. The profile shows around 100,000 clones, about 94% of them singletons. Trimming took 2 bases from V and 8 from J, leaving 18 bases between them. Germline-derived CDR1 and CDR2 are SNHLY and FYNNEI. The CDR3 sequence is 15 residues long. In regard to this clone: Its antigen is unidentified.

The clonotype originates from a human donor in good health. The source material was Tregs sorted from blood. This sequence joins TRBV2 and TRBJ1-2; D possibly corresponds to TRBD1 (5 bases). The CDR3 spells CASSEQVWGDGGYTF. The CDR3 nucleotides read TGTGCCAGCAGTGAACAGGTTTGGGGCGATGGGGGCTACACCTTC.